Shown below are 23 T cell receptor beta chains from a single sample sequenced in a study of shared T cell receptors in the human thymus (dated by TCRdb to the early 2020s). Receptor amplification or capture employed the immunoSEQ multiplex PCR assay. TCRdb took this table from immuneACCESS and kept in-frame rearrangements with V and J called. Such tables lack part of the clones; where checked against another copy, unresolved V genes explain under half of the gap, and the rest is unexplained. The sample yields some 760,000 clones; 80% to 90% were counted once. In total, the top ten clones hold about 0.011% of the sample. These data also featured in a second study, about human thymus T cells.

Sequencing used thymocytes. Receptor source: a girl under three years old with a congenital heart defect. Donor details come from another sample of the same person, matched by shared clones.

V usage is TRBV11-2 and J usage is TRBJ2-2; tentatively, D is TRBD1 (5 bases). The germline V gene encodes CDR1 SGHAT and CDR2 FQNNGV. This CDR3 is 16 amino acids long. V shed 2 bases and J shed 1 base, with 11 bases lying between them. CDR3 residues: CASSLMRQKNTGELFF. The CDR3 DNA reads as TGTGCCAGCAGCTTAATGCGACAGAAGAACACCGGGGAGCTGTTTTTT. Drawing the rest from reference TRBV11-2 and TRBJ2-2, the complete variable domain is EAGVAQSPRYKIIEKRQSVAFWCNPISGHATLYWYQQILGQGPKLLIQFQNNGVVDDSQLPKDRFSAERLKGVDSTLKIQPAKLEDSAVYLCASSLMRQKNTGELFFGEGSRLTVL.

The chain carries TRBV11-1 and TRBJ2-5, with D maybe TRBD2 (6 bases). The germline CDR1 and CDR2 sequences are SGHAT and FQDESV (reference sequence). The CDR3 is 12 residues long. Deletions cut 5 bases from V and 5 bases from J, with 9 bases between. CDR3 sequence: CASSHGGETQYF. The CDR3 DNA is TGTGCCAGCAGCCACGGAGGGGAGACCCAGTACTTC.

The V call is TRBV7-7, the J call TRBJ1-4, with 7 positions matching TRBD1. CDR3 length: 18 residues. V shed 1 base and J 1 base; nucleotides not matched to a gene: 9. Germline CDR1 and CDR2: SSHAT and FNYEAQ (reference sequence). The CDR3 loop is CASSLDLIWDRTNEKLFF. The CDR3 DNA follows: TGTGCCAGCAGCTTAGACCTAATATGGGACAGAACTAATGAAAAACTGTTTTTT.

The J gene is TRBJ1-5, the V gene TRBV6-1; D gene unclear. CDR1 and CDR2 (germline): MNHNS, SASEGT. V lost 2 bases and J 0 bases, leaving 11 bases between the germline ends. The CDR3 is 16 residues long. The CDR3 sequence is CASSEKPQDSNQPQHF. DNA for the CDR3: TGTGCCAGCAGTGAAAAGCCGCAAGATAGCAATCAGCCCCAGCATTTT.

This sequence joins TRBV6-5 and TRBJ2-2, with 7 nucleotides matching TRBD1. The CDR3 is 15 amino acids. Germline lookup yields CDR1 MNHEY and CDR2 SVGAGI. The trim removed 2 bases at V and 0 bases at J, leaving 0 bases unmatched. CDR3 residues: CASSYQGANTGELFF. CDR3 DNA: TGTGCCAGCAGTTACCAGGGGGCGAACACCGGGGAGCTGTTTTTT.

This clone was seen a single time. The rearrangement joins TRBV6-5 to TRBJ1-1, with unresolved D. V lost 0 bases, J lost 4 bases, and 12 bases lay in between. The CDR3 spans 15 residues. Looked up from germline, CDR1 is MNHEY and CDR2 is SVGAGI. The CDR3 nucleotides read TGTGCCAGCAGTTACTCGCTCTTCCGGGGCACTGAAGCTTTCTTT. The encoded protein is CASSYSLFRGTEAFF.

The chain employs TRBV5-1 and TRBJ2-5; 8 nucleotides match TRBD2. With 2 bases clipped from V and 5 bases from J, the junction kept 14 bases outside the gene matches. There are 17 residues in the CDR3. Germline CDR1 reads SGHRS; CDR2 reads YFSETQ. The CDR3, as DNA: TGCGCCAGCAGCTTAGGAGTAGGAGCGGGGGCCAGGGAGACCCAGTACTTC. Translating gives CASSLGVGAGARETQYF.

This clone was picked up a small number of times. The CDR3 sequence: CASSYPPGNTQETQYF. The CDR3 DNA is TGTGCCAGCAGTTACCCTCCGGGAAACACTCAAGAGACCCAGTACTTC. The chain combines TRBV6-6 with TRBJ2-5, with D perhaps TRBD2 (5 bases). The CDR3 runs to 16 residues. V lost 2 bases to trimming and J lost 2 bases, with 15 bases between them. Germline V gives CDR1 MNHNY, CDR2 SVGAGI (reference sequence).

The V gene is TRBV28, the J gene TRBJ1-6, with unresolved D. CDR1 is MDHEN, CDR2 SYDVKM, per germline. The CDR3 extends over 14 amino acids. The V gene lost 7 bases and the J gene lost 8 bases, with 15 bases spanning the gap. In DNA, the CDR3 is TGTGCCAGCACCAGCGGGCTGGTAGATTCACCCCTCCACTTT. This translates into CASTSGLVDSPLHF.

J is TRBJ1-6 and V is TRBV27; D is unresolved. Per the germline V gene, CDR1 is MNHEY and CDR2 is SMNVEV (reference sequence). The CDR3 is made up of 13 amino acids. V was shortened by 5 bases and J by 8 bases, with 10 bases between the two germline ends. Here the CDR3 reads CASSPSPHSPLHF. CDR3 in DNA: TGTGCCAGCAGTCCGAGCCCCCATTCACCCCTCCACTTT.

This chain links TRBV18 with TRBJ2-5; weak D call: TRBD1 (6 bases). Trimming removed 6 bases from V and 4 bases from J, with 9 bases in between. CDR1 is KGHSH and CDR2 is LQKENI in the germline V gene. The length of the CDR3 is 12 residues. DNA of the CDR3: TGTGCCAGCTCCCGCAGGGGAGAGACCCAGTACTTC. It translates to CASSRRGETQYF.

This chain uses TRBV19 with TRBJ2-7; 7 bases map to TRBD2. This CDR3 comprises 13 residues. Looked up from germline, CDR1 is LNHDA and CDR2 is SQIVND (reference sequence). J gave up 4 bases and V 2 bases, and 2 bases lay outside the gene matches. CDR3 region: CASSILGGYEQYF. In nucleotides, the CDR3 is TGTGCCAGTAGTATACTGGGGGGGTACGAGCAGTACTTC.

The chain carries TRBV4-3 and TRBJ1-1, with D possibly TRBD1 on 5 matching bases. The CDR3 consists of 15 residues. Germline CDR1 is LGHNA and CDR2 is YSLEER. V was cut by 6 bases and J by 6 bases, with 20 bases left in between. The CDR3 loop is CASSRHGGLSAEAFF. CDR3 bases: TGCGCCAGCAGTCGACACGGGGGGTTGTCTGCTGAAGCTTTCTTT.

The J gene is TRBJ1-1, the V gene TRBV28, with 8 bases that match TRBD1. The junction had 15 bases not matched to a gene; V was cut back by 5 bases and J by 4 bases. Looked up from germline, CDR1 is MDHEN and CDR2 is SYDVKM. This CDR3 spans 17 amino acids. CDR3 DNA: TGTGCCAGCAGTGCCATAAACGCAGGGGGCCCTGGCACTGAAGCTTTCTTT. It is translated as CASSAINAGGPGTEAFF.

This chain joins TRBV7-2 and TRBJ1-4, with D possibly being TRBD1 (5 bases). The CDR3 is 11 amino acids. V was shortened by 5 bases and J by 11 bases, with 9 bases between the two germline ends. In germline, CDR1 is SGHTA, CDR2 FQGNSA. CDR3 DNA sequence: TGTGCCAGCAGCCCAGGGAACAAACTGTTTTTT. Translated: CASSPGNKLFF.

As DNA, the CDR3 is TGTGCCAGCAGACTACCCAAACAGGGGGCGCGGGATCAGCCCCAGCATTTT. Translating gives CASRLPKQGARDQPQHF. The chain combines TRBV28 with TRBJ1-5; 9 nucleotides align to TRBD1. Trimming at V came to 6 bases and at J to 5 bases, leaving 14 bases not matched to a gene. This CDR3 region has 17 residues. Germline-derived CDR1 and CDR2 are MDHEN and SYDVKM.

The chain couples TRBV5-1 to TRBJ2-3, with 7 bases fitting TRBD1. The germline CDR1 and CDR2 sequences are SGHRS and YFSETQ. With 4 bases clipped from V and 3 bases from J, the junction kept 14 bases outside the gene matches. This CDR3 spans 17 amino acids. CDR3 coding DNA: TGCGCCAGCAGCCACCCGAGGGGGCCCCTGCCGACAGATACGCAGTATTTT. The encoded protein is CASSHPRGPLPTDTQYF.

The chain combines TRBV7-6 with TRBJ1-4; unclear D gene. The V and J ends lost 3 bases and 0 bases respectively, with 11 bases between them. The CDR3 sequence is 16 residues long. Per germline, CDR1 SGHVS and CDR2 FNYEAQ. The CDR3 is CASSFDGDATNEKLFF. The CDR3 DNA follows: TGTGCCAGCAGCTTCGACGGAGATGCAACTAATGAAAAACTGTTTTTT. The full variable domain, in which reference TRBV7-6 and TRBJ1-4 provide the parts outside the CDR3, is GAGVSQSPRYKVTKRGQDVALRCDPISGHVSLYWYRQALGQGPEFLTYFNYEAQQDKSGLPNDRFSAERPEGSISTLTIQRTEQRDSAMYRCASSFDGDATNEKLFFGSGTQLSVL.

This chain joins TRBV6-4 and TRBJ2-2, with D possibly matching TRBD2 (5 bases). The CDR3 is 16 residues long. V shed 0 bases and J shed 5 bases, with 13 bases lying between them. Germline values: CDR1 MRHNA, CDR2 SNTAGT. CDR3 in DNA: TGTGCCAGCAGTGACTCGATGTCGAGGGCAACCGGGGAGCTGTTTTTT. Translating gives CASSDSMSRATGELFF.

The V and J genes are TRBV7-4 and TRBJ1-1; D might be TRBD1 (6 bases). Germline V gene lookup returns CDR1 SGHVT and CDR2 SQSDAQ. The V end was cut by 3 bases, the J end by 5 bases, with 16 bases between. CDR3 length: 15 residues. The CDR3 reads CASSFTSRGTTEAFF. CDR3 DNA: TGTGCCAGCAGCTTTACCTCCAGGGGTACGACTGAAGCTTTCTTT.

J is TRBJ2-7 and V is TRBV5-1; D might be TRBD1 (6 bases). V lost 0 bases, J lost 4 bases, and 17 bases lay in between. Germline CDR1 reads SGHRS; CDR2 reads YFSETQ. The CDR3 length is 16 residues. This chain's CDR3 is CASSLGVATGGYEQYF. The DNA for the CDR3 is TGCGCCAGCAGCTTGGGGGTAGCGACAGGCGGGTACGAGCAGTACTTC.

Remarks on this clone: Other DNA sequences in this specimen translate into the identical CDR3. The chain combines TRBV5-4 with TRBJ1-5; D remains ambiguous. The length of the CDR3 is 15 residues. The V end was cut by 0 bases, the J end by 0 bases, with 7 bases between. Germline V gene lookup returns CDR1 SGHNT and CDR2 YYREEE (reference sequence). The CDR3 spells CASSLDGDSNQPQHF. DNA for the CDR3: TGTGCCAGCAGCTTGGACGGAGATAGCAATCAGCCCCAGCATTTT.

The rearrangement links TRBV27 to TRBJ2-5; tentative D call: TRBD2 (6 bases). The CDR3 is made up of 13 amino acids. V lost 4 bases and J 5 bases, leaving 11 bases between the germline ends. CDR1 and CDR2 from the germline V gene are MNHEY and SMNVEV (reference sequence). The CDR3 is CASSSDGRETQYF. The CDR3 DNA reads as TGTGCCAGCAGTTCAGATGGGAGGGAGACCCAGTACTTC.